Following are 22 T cell receptor beta chains from one sample sequenced in a study of cytomegalovirus exposure and HLA in healthy donors. It was with 60 Vbeta and 13 Jbeta primers that the PCR ran. Clones were read by immunoSEQ multiplex PCR, and TCRdb kept only the in-frame ones, dropping some. This table has 150,000 or so clones, approximately 70% appearing once. The specimen was PBMCs. The receptor set was obtained from a woman aged 60-70 years in good health and CMV-seropositive.

J is TRBJ2-1 and V is TRBV6-5; D gene uncertain. V lost 1 base and J 10 bases, leaving 5 bases between the germline ends. Germline CDR1 and CDR2: MNHEY and SVGAGI. The CDR3 covers 11 residues. This CDR3 reads CASSYLEEQFF. CDR3 in DNA: TGTGCCAGCAGTTACTTGGAGGAGCAGTTCTTC.

The chain combines TRBV6-1 with TRBJ2-5; 9 bases align to TRBD2. Unmatched junction bases numbered 3, after V lost 1 base and J lost 6 bases. Germline V gives CDR1 MNHNS, CDR2 SASEGT. CDR3 size: 14 residues. The CDR3 nucleotides read TGTGCCAGCAGTGAAGGGACTAGCGTTCAGACCCAGTACTTC. Amino acid sequence: CASSEGTSVQTQYF.

The chain uses TRBV7-2 and TRBJ1-5; TRBD1 might be the D (5 bases). In germline, CDR1 is SGHTA, CDR2 FQGNSA. The CDR3 length is 15 residues. V shed 3 bases and J shed 2 bases, with 11 bases lying between them. CDR3 in amino acids: CASSFGGRGNQPQHF. In DNA form, the CDR3 reads TGTGCCAGCAGCTTCGGGGGACGGGGCAATCAGCCCCAGCATTTT.

V usage is TRBV30 and J usage is TRBJ1-5, with D possibly being TRBD1 (5 bases). Trimming cost V 3 bases and J 8 bases, with 11 bases left between them. The CDR3 loop spans 12 amino acids. Per germline, CDR1 GTSNPN and CDR2 SVGIG (reference sequence). DNA for the CDR3: TGTGCCTGGAGGGCAGGGAAGGAGCCCCAGCATTTT. Its protein is CAWRAGKEPQHF.

The V call is TRBV30, the J call TRBJ1-5, with 8 bases aligning to TRBD1. CDR1 GTSNPN and CDR2 SVGIG come from the germline V gene (reference sequence). This CDR3 region has 13 residues. The trim removed 5 bases at V and 3 bases at J, leaving 3 bases unmatched. For the CDR3, the DNA is TGTGCCTGGGGGACAGGCCTCAATCAGCCCCAGCATTTT. It codes for CAWGTGLNQPQHF. The entire variable domain, with the rest obtained from reference TRBV30 and TRBJ1-5, is as follows: SQTIHQWPATLVQPVGSPLSLECTVEGTSNPNLYWYRQAAGRGLQLLFYSVGIGQISSEVPQNLSASRPQDRQFILSSKKLLLSDSGFYLCAWGTGLNQPQHFGDGTRLSIL.

The V and J genes are TRBV11-3 and TRBJ2-7, with D possibly matching TRBD2 (5 bases). Per the germline V gene, CDR1 is SGHNT and CDR2 is YENEEA. There are 13 residues in the CDR3. Between the trimmed V and J ends, which lost 3 bases and 7 bases, there was a span of 13 bases. This CDR3 is CASSLSLTGEQYF. CDR3 DNA: TGTGCCAGCAGCTTGTCCCTCACGGGGGAGCAGTACTTC.

V and J are TRBV15 and TRBJ2-1; the D gene is possibly TRBD2 (5 bases). Germline-derived CDR1 and CDR2 are LNHNV and YYDKDF (reference sequence). Trimming took 7 bases from V and 5 from J, leaving 21 bases between them. CDR3 length: 16 residues. The CDR3 DNA sequence: TGTGCCACCACCCTAGGGTGGAAGGACGGGAACAATGAGCAGTTCTTC. The encoded protein is CATTLGWKDGNNEQFF.

The chain has TRBV6-4 and TRBJ1-5; D is unclear. Germline assignment: CDR1 MRHNA and CDR2 SNTAGT. This CDR3 comprises 13 residues. Trimming cost V 3 bases and J 6 bases, with 9 bases left between them. Here the CDR3 reads CASSEIRGQPQHF. The CDR3 DNA reads TGTGCCAGCAGTGAGATCCGGGGTCAGCCCCAGCATTTT.

This rearrangement joins TRBV7-9 to TRBJ2-7; 9 nucleotides match TRBD1. The CDR3 contains 16 residues. Unmatched junction bases numbered 13, after V lost 4 bases and J lost 6 bases. In germline, CDR1 is SEHNR, CDR2 FQNEAQ (reference sequence). The CDR3, as DNA: TGTGCCAGCAGCTCCGGTCTGGGACAGGGCTCGAGCGAGCAGTACTTC. Its translation is CASSSGLGQGSSEQYF.

This chain connects TRBV6-5 to TRBJ1-3; D is uncertain. The CDR3 covers 12 residues. Germline values: CDR1 MNHEY, CDR2 SVGAGI. V dropped 7 bases and J dropped 3 bases, with 7 bases sitting between them. CDR3 sequence (DNA): TGTGCCAGCACTTCCTTTGGAAACACCATATATTTT. Translated, it gives CASTSFGNTIYF.

The chain's CDR3 is CASSGTGSYEQYF. As DNA, the CDR3 is TGTGCCAGTTCGGGGACAGGGTCCTACGAGCAGTACTTC. The V call is TRBV6-6, the J call TRBJ2-7, with 9 positions matching TRBD1. Germline V lookup: CDR1 MNHNY, CDR2 SVGAGI (reference sequence). The trim removed 9 bases at V and 1 base at J, leaving 4 bases unmatched. The CDR3 covers 13 residues.

This clone was counted a few times. The chain has TRBV29-1 and TRBJ1-2, with 7 bases that match TRBD1. J lost 6 bases, V lost 0 bases, and 7 bases had no gene match. Germline CDR1 reads SQVTM; CDR2 reads ANQGSEA. CDR3 size: 14 residues. CDR3 coding DNA: TGCAGCGTTGAAGATCGAAGGGGGCCGGATGGCTACACCTTC. Amino acid sequence: CSVEDRRGPDGYTF.

This clone came up once. The gene calls are TRBV7-8 and TRBJ1-2; TRBD1 matches 8 bases. The CDR3 is made up of 16 amino acids. Trimming at V came to 5 bases and at J to 1 base, leaving 9 bases not matched to a gene. Per the germline V gene, CDR1 is SGHVS and CDR2 is FQNEAQ. CDR3 sequence: CASSQSQGAFNYGYTF. CDR3 coding DNA: TGTGCCAGCAGCCAATCTCAGGGGGCCTTTAACTATGGCTACACCTTC.

The chain has TRBV5-4 and TRBJ2-5, with D possibly being TRBD1 (6 bases). The CDR3 has 14 residues. Trimming removed 4 bases from V and 2 bases from J, with 12 bases in between. CDR1 is SGHNT, CDR2 YYREEE, per germline (reference sequence). The CDR3 DNA is TGTGCCAGCAGCAAAGGACAGAATCAAGAGACCCAGTACTTC. It translates to CASSKGQNQETQYF.

The chain links TRBV6-1 to TRBJ2-7; TRBD1 might be the D (7 bases). The CDR3 is 12 residues long. Trimming took 6 bases from V and 11 from J, leaving 17 bases between them. Germline V lookup: CDR1 MNHNS, CDR2 SASEGT. The CDR3 region has the DNA TGTGCCAGCAGACGACAGGGCCCGGGGGAGTACTTC. Translated: CASRRQGPGEYF.

This sequence joins TRBV5-4 and TRBJ2-1; 11 nucleotides agree with TRBD2. Unmatched junction bases numbered 8, after V lost 5 bases and J lost 7 bases. This CDR3 is 15 amino acids long. Germline loops: CDR1 SGHNT, CDR2 YYREEE (reference sequence). DNA of the CDR3: TGTGCCAGCAGGTTAGCGGGAGGGCCTCGTAATGAGCAGTTCTTC. Amino acid sequence: CASRLAGGPRNEQFF.

The genes are TRBV28 and TRBJ2-7; 9 positions agree with TRBD1. Trimming took 5 bases from V and 1 from J; bases not matched to a gene: 18. Germline assignment: CDR1 MDHEN and CDR2 SYDVKM. The length of the CDR3 is 19 residues. The CDR3 coding sequence is TGTGCCAGCAGTCGGGACAGGGTTGGAGAAATGTACACTTCCTACGAGCAGTACTTC. Protein sequence: CASSRDRVGEMYTSYEQYF.

V is TRBV28 and J is TRBJ1-5; 7 bases align to TRBD1. Germline CDR1 MDHEN, CDR2 SYDVKM. Trimming cost V 2 bases and J 3 bases; bases outside gene matches: 4. This CDR3 contains 15 residues. The CDR3 nucleotides are TGTGCCAGCAGTTTAGACAGGGTGTACAATCAGCCCCAGCATTTT. Protein: CASSLDRVYNQPQHF.

The rearrangement uses TRBV4-2 and TRBJ2-1; 16 bases agree with TRBD2. This CDR3 has 18 residues. The J segment lost 6 bases and the V segment lost 1 base, leaving 6 bases of the junction unmatched. In germline, CDR1 is LGHNA, CDR2 YNFKEQ. CDR3 in amino acids: CASSQASGTSGGANEQFF. Written as DNA, the CDR3 is TGTGCCAGCAGCCAAGCTTCCGGGACTAGCGGGGGGGCCAATGAGCAGTTCTTC.

The CDR3 DNA is TGCGCCAGCAGCCACTTAGGGGGTGCCGAAACTGAAGCTTTCTTT. This codes for CASSHLGGAETEAFF. This chain connects TRBV4-1 to TRBJ1-1; D perhaps matches TRBD1 (6 bases). The CDR3 totals 15 residues. The germline V gene has CDR1 MGHRA and CDR2 YSYEKL. The V gene lost 3 bases and the J gene lost 5 bases, with 16 bases spanning the gap.

This clone was picked up a small number of times. The V call is TRBV7-3, the J call TRBJ1-1; D perhaps matches TRBD1 (5 bases). The CDR3 length is 14 residues. Germline assignment: CDR1 SGHTA and CDR2 FQGTGA. Deletions cut 5 bases from V and 4 bases from J, with 14 bases between. CDR3: CASSPQGPGTEAFF. DNA for the CDR3: TGTGCCAGCAGCCCCCAGGGTCCGGGCACTGAAGCTTTCTTT.

J is TRBJ1-4 and V is TRBV27, with TRBD1 matching over 7 bases. Germline-derived CDR1 and CDR2 are MNHEY and SMNVEV (reference sequence). The CDR3 is 17 residues long. The V segment lost 3 bases and the J segment 0 bases; nucleotides outside the gene matches: 7. The CDR3 bases are TGTGCCAGCAGTTTTCGAGGACAGGCTGCAACTAATGAAAAACTGTTTTTT. Protein product: CASSFRGQAATNEKLFF.